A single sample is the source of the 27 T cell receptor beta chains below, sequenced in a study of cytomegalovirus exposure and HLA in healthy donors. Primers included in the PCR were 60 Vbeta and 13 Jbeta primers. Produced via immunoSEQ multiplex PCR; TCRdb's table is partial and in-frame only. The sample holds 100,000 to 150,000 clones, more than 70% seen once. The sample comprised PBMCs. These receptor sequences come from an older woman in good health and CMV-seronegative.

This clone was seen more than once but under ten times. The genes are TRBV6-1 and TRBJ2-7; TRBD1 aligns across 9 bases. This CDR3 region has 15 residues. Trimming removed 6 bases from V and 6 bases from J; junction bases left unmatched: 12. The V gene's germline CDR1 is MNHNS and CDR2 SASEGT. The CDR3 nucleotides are TGTGCCAGCAGCCTGATGTGGGGACAGGGTACCGAGCAGTACTTC. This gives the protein CASSLMWGQGTEQYF.

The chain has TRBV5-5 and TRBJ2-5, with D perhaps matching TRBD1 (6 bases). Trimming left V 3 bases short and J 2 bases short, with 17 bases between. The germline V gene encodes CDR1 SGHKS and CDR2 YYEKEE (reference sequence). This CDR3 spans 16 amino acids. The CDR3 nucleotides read TGTGCCAGCAGCTCGTGGGACACCCAGAGACAAGAGACCCAGTACTTC. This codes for CASSSWDTQRQETQYF.

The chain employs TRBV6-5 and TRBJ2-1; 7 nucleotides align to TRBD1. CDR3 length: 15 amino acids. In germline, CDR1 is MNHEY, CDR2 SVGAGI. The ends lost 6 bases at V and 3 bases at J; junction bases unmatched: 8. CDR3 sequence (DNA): TGTGCCAGCAGCCCAGACAGGGATGTCTACAATGAGCAGTTCTTC. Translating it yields CASSPDRDVYNEQFF.

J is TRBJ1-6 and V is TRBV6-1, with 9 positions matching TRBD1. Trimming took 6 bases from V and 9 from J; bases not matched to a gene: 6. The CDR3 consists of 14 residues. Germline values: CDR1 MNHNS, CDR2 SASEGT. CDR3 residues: CASRGGTGSSPLHF. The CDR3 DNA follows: TGTGCCAGCAGGGGGGGGACAGGGAGTTCACCCCTCCACTTT.

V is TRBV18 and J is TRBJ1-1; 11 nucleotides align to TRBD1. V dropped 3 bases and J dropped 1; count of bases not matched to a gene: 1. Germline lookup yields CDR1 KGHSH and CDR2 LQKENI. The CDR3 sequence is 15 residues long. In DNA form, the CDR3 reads TGTGCCAGCTCACCCGGGACAGGGGGGAACACTGAAGCTTTCTTT. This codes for CASSPGTGGNTEAFF.

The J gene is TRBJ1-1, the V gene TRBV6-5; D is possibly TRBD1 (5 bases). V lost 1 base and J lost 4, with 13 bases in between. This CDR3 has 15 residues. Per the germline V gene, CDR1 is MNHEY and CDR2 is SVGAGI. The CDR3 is CASSYFSRVGTEAFF. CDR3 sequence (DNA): TGTGCCAGCAGTTACTTCTCCAGGGTGGGCACTGAAGCTTTCTTT.

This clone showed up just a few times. The CDR3 DNA reads as TGTGCCAGTACCTACCATACTTCGGGTCGATACTACGAGCAGTACTTC. Its protein product is CASTYHTSGRYYEQYF. The chain combines TRBV19 with TRBJ2-7; no clear D. This CDR3 has 16 residues. V lost 7 bases and J lost 3, with 22 bases in between. Germline V gene data show CDR1 as LNHDA and CDR2 as SQIVND (reference sequence).

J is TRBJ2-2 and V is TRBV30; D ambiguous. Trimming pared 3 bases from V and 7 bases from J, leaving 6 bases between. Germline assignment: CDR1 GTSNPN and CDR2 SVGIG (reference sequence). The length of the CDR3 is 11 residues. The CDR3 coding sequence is TGTGCCTGGAGCTCCTACGGGGAGCTGTTTTTT. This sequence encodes CAWSSYGELFF.

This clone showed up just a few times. The CDR3 nucleotides read TGTGCCAGCAGCGCCCGGGACAGTAAAAATCAGCCCCAGCATTTT. Translation gives CASSARDSKNQPQHF. V gene TRBV9 combines with J gene TRBJ1-5; 7 bases are a match to TRBD1. V shed 3 bases, J shed 4 bases, and the junction held 7 bases outside the gene matches. The germline V gene encodes CDR1 SGDLS and CDR2 YYNGEE. The CDR3 is made up of 15 amino acids.

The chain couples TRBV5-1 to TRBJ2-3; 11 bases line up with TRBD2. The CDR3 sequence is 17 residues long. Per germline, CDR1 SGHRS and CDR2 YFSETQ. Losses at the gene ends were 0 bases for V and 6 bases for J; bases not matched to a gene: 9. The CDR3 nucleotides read TGCGCCAGCAGCTTGGTGGGTAGCGGGGGGGCCGGGGATACGCAGTATTTT. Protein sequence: CASSLVGSGGAGDTQYF.

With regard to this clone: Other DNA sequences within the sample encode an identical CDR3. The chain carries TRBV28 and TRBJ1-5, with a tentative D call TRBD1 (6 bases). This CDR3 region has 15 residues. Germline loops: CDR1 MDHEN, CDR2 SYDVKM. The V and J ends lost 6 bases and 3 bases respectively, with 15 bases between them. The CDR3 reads CASSIPGQYNQPQHF. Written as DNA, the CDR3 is TGTGCCAGCAGCATTCCAGGACAGTACAATCAGCCCCAGCATTTT.

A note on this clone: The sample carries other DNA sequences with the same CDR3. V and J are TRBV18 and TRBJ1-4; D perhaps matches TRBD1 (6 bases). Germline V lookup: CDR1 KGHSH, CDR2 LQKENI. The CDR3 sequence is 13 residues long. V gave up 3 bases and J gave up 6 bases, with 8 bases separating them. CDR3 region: CASSPNRDEKLFF. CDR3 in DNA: TGTGCCAGCTCACCGAACAGGGATGAAAAACTGTTTTTT.

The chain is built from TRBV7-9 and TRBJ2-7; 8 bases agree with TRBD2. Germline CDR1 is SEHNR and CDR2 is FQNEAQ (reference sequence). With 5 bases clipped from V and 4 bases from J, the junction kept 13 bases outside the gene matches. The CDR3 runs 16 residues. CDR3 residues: CASSPGKLAEPYEQYF. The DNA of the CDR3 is TGTGCCAGCAGCCCCGGAAAACTAGCGGAACCATACGAGCAGTACTTC. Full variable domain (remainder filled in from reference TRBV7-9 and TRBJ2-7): DTGVSQNPRHKITKRGQNVTFRCDPISEHNRLYWYRQTLGQGPEFLTYFQNEAQLEKSRLLSDRFSAERPKGSFSTLEIQRTEQGDSAMYLCASSPGKLAEPYEQYFGPGTRLTVT.

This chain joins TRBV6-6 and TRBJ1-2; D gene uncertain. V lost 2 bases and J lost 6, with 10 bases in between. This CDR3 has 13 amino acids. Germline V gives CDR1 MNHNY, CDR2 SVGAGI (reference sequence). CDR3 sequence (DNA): TGTGCCAGCAGTTACGGGAGGGAGAATGGCTACACCTTC. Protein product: CASSYGRENGYTF.

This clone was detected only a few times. The CDR3 DNA is TGTGCCAGCAGCCCCACTAGCGGGGGTGCATACAATGAGCAGTTCTTC. Translation: CASSPTSGGAYNEQFF. The V and J genes are TRBV7-8 and TRBJ2-1, with 11 bases matching TRBD2. Germline values: CDR1 SGHVS, CDR2 FQNEAQ. V shed 5 bases and J 4 bases; nucleotides not matched to a gene: 7. This CDR3 spans 16 amino acids.

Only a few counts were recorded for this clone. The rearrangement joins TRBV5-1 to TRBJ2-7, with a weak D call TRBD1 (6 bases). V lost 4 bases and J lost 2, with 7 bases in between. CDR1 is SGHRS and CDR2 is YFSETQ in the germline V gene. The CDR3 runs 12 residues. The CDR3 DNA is TGCGCCAGCAGCCGGGACACCTACGAGCAGTACTTC. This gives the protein CASSRDTYEQYF.

CDR3 nucleotides: TGTGCCAGCAGCTTAGGATCCCCCTTCCAGGGGAGCTACGAGCAGTACTTC. This sequence encodes CASSLGSPFQGSYEQYF. V is TRBV7-3 and J is TRBJ2-7; D might be TRBD1 (6 bases). Trimming removed 2 bases at V and 3 bases at J, with 20 bases between. Germline V CDR1 and CDR2: SGHTA, FQGTGA. The CDR3 runs to 17 residues. Variable domain in full (rest from reference TRBV7-3 and TRBJ2-7): GAGVSQTPSNKVTEKGKYVELRCDPISGHTALYWYRQSLGQGPEFLIYFQGTGAADDSGLPNDRFFAVRPEGSVSTLKIQRTERGDSAVYLCASSLGSPFQGSYEQYFGPGTRLTVT.

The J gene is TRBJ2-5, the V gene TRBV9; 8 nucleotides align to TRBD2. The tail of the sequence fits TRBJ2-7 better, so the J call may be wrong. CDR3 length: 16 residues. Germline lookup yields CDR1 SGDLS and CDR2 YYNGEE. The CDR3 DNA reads TGTGCCAGCAGCGTAGGTCGGGGTAGCGGGAACTACGAGCAGTACTTC. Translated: CASSVGRGSGNYEQYF.

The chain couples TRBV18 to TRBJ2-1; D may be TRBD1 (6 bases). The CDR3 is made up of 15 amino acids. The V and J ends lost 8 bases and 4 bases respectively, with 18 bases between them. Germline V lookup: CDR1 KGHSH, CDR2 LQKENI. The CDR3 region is CASTLSRGAYNEQFF. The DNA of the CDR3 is TGTGCCAGCACCCTGAGCAGGGGTGCGTACAATGAGCAGTTCTTC.

The CDR3 DNA reads as TGTGCCAGCAGCCTCCTGGACAGGGAGAACTACGAGCAGTACTTC. Translation: CASSLLDRENYEQYF. The V gene is TRBV4-2, the J gene TRBJ2-5; 8 bases match TRBD1. TRBJ2-7 explains the end of the DNA better; the J call may be wrong. This CDR3 is 15 amino acids long. Germline loops: CDR1 LGHNA, CDR2 YNFKEQ.

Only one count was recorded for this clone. The CDR3 DNA reads TGTGCCAGCAGCCCGCCCGGGACTAGCGGGGGAAGCTCCTACAATGAGCAGTTCTTC. It translates to CASSPPGTSGGSSYNEQFF. The chain couples TRBV16 to TRBJ2-1, with TRBD2 identical over 14 bases. Germline V gene sequence: CDR1 KGHSY, CDR2 FQNENV. The CDR3 consists of 19 residues. The V and J ends lost 4 bases and 0 bases, in that order; junction bases with no gene match: 8.

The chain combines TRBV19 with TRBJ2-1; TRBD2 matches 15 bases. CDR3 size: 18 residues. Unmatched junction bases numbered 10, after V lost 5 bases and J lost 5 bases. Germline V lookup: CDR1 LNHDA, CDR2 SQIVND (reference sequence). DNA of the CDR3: TGTGCCAGTAGTCCGGGACTAGCGGGAGGATTAATCCACAATGAGCAGTTCTTC. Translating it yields CASSPGLAGGLIHNEQFF.

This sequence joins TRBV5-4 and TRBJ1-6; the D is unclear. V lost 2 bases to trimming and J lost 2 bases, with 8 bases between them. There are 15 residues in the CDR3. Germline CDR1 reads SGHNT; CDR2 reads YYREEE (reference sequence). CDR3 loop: CASSLRGTYNSPLHF. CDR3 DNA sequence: TGTGCCAGCAGCTTACGAGGGACCTATAATTCACCCCTCCACTTT.

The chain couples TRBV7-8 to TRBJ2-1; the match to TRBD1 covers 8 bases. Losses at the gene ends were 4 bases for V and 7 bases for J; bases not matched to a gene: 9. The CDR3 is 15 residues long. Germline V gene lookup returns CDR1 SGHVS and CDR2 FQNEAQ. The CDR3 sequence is CASSSEMTGVNEQFF. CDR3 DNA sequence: TGTGCCAGCAGCTCCGAAATGACAGGGGTAAATGAGCAGTTCTTC.

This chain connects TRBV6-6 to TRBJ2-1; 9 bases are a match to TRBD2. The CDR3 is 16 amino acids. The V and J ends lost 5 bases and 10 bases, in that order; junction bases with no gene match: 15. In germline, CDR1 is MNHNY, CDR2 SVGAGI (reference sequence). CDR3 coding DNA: TGTGCCAGCAGTGCCGGGGCTCCCGGACTAGCGTTGGAGCAGTTCTTC. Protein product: CASSAGAPGLALEQFF.

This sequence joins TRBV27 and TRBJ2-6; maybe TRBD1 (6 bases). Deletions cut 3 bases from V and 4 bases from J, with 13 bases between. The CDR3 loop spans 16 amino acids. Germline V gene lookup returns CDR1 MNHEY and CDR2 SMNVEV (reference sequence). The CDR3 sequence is CASSLSPGVGANVLTF. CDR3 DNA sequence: TGTGCCAGCAGTTTGTCCCCAGGGGTGGGGGCCAACGTCCTGACTTTC. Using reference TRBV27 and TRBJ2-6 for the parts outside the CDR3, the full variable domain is EAQVTQNPRYLITVTGKKLTVTCSQNMNHEYMSWYRQDPGLGLRQIYYSMNVEVTDKGDVPEGYKVSRKEKRNFPLILESPSPNQTSLYFCASSLSPGVGANVLTFGAGSRLTVL.

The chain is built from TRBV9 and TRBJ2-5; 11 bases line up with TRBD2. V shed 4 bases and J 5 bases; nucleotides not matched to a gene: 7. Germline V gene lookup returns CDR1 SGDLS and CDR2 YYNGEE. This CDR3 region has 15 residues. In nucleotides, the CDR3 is TGTGCCAGCAGCTATACTAGCGGGAGAAGGGAGACCCAGTACTTC. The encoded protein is CASSYTSGRRETQYF.